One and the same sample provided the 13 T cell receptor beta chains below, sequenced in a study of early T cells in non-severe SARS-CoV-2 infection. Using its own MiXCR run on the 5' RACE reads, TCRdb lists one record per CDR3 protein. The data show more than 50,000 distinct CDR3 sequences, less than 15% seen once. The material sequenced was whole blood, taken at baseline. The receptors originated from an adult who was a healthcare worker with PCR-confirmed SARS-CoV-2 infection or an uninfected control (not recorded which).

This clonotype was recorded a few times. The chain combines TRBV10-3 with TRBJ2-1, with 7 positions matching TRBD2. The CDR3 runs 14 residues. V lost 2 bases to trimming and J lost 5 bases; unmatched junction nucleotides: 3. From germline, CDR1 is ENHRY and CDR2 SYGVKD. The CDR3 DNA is TGTGCCATCAGTGAGAGGGACTACAACAATGAGCAGTTCTTC. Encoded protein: CAISERDYNNEQFF.

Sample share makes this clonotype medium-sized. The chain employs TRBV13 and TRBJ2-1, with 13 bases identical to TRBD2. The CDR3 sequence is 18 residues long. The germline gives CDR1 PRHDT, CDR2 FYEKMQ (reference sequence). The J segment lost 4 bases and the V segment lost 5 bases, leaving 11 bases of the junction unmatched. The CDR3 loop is CASSPGLAGASPYNEQFF. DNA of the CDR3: TGTGCCAGCAGCCCTGGACTAGCGGGAGCCTCCCCGTACAATGAGCAGTTCTTC.

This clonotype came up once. CDR3: CATSRSGQVNNEQFF. CDR3 bases: TGTGCCACCAGCAGGTCGGGACAGGTAAACAATGAGCAGTTCTTC. The chain uses TRBV15 and TRBJ2-1; 8 bases align to TRBD1. V lost 3 bases, J lost 5 bases, and 6 bases stayed unmatched. Germline values: CDR1 LNHNV, CDR2 YYDKDF (reference sequence). This CDR3 has 15 residues.

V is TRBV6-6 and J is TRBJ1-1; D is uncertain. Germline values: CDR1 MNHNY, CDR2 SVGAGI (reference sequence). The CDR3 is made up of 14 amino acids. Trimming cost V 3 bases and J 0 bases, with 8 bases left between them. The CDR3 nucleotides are TGTGCCAGCAGTTATTCTGGTGTGAACACTGAAGCTTTCTTT. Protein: CASSYSGVNTEAFF.

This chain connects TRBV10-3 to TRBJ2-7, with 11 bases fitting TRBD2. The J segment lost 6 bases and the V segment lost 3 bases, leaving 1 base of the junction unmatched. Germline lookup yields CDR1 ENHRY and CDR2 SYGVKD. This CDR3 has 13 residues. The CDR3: CAISDLAGGEQYF. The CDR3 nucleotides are TGTGCCATCAGTGATCTAGCGGGAGGCGAGCAGTACTTC.

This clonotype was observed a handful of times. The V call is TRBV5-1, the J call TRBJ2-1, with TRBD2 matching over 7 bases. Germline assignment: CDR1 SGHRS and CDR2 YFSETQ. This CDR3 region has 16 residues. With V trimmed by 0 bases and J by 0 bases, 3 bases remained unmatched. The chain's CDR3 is CASSLAWTSSYNEQFF. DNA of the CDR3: TGCGCCAGCAGCTTGGCTTGGACTAGCTCCTACAATGAGCAGTTCTTC.

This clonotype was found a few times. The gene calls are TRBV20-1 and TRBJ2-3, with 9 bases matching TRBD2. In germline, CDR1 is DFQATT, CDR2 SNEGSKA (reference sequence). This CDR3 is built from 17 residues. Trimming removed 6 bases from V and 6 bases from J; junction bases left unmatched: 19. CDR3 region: CSALGLLAGPLGDTQYF. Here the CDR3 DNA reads TGCAGTGCCCTGGGGTTGCTAGCGGGGCCTCTTGGTGATACGCAGTATTTT.

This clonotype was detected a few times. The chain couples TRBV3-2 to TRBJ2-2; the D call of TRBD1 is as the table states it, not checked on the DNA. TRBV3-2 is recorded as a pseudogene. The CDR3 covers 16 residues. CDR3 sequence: CASSLDGTGEAGELFF. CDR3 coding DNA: TGTGCCAGCAGCCTAGACGGGACAGGGGAGGCCGGGGAGCTGTTTTTT.

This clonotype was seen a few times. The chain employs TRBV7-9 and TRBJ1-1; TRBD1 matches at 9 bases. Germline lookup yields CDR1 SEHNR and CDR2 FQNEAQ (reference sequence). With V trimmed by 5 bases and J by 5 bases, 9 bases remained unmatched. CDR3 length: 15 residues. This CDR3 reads CASSLGDREGTEAFF. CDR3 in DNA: TGTGCCAGCAGCCTAGGGGACAGGGAGGGTACTGAAGCTTTCTTT.

In DNA form, the CDR3 reads TGTGCCAGCTCACCACCGCTCTCTCAAGGTCACAATGAGCAGTTCTTC. Translating gives CASSPPLSQGHNEQFF. The V and J genes are TRBV18 and TRBJ2-1; D not certain. Germline CDR1 reads KGHSH; CDR2 reads LQKENI. The CDR3 covers 16 residues. Deletions cut 0 bases from V and 5 bases from J, with 14 bases between.

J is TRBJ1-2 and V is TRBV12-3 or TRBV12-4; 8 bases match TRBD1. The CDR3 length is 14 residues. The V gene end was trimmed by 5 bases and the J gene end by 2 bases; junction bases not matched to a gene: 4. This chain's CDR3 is CASSGTGTNYGYTF. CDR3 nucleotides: TGTGCCAGCAGTGGGACAGGTACAAACTATGGCTACACCTTC.

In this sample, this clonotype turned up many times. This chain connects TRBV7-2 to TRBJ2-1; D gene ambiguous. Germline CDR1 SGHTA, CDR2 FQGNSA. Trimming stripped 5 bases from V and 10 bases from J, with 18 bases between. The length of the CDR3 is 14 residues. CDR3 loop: CASSPSPAGPEQFF. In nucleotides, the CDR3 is TGTGCCAGCAGCCCTTCTCCCGCCGGCCCGGAGCAGTTCTTC.

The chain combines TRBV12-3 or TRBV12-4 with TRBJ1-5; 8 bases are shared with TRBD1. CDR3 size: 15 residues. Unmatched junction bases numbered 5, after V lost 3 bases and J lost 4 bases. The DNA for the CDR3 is TGTGCCAGCAGTTTCCGGACAGGGTTAAATCAGCCCCAGCATTTT. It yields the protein CASSFRTGLNQPQHF.